This is a list of T cell receptor beta chains from one sample in a study of human T cells and chemical hapten exposure. TCRdb ran MiXCR on the RACE reads and lists one entry per CDR3 protein. Among just over 350,000 distinct CDR3 sequences, around 6% were seen once, and the ten largest hold around 5.8%. Sequenced here: whole blood, sampled in connection with sensitization to the hapten diphenylcyclopropenone (DPC). These receptors originate from a woman between 18 and 29 years old with alopecia areata. Some clones in this sample may be carry-over from other donors' samples. Each CDR3 is given with its conserved first and last residue. Fields, in order: V gene, clone size, D gene, J gene, CDR3 DNA, CDR3 protein. The D gene is left open where the match is weak. Clone size is shown for a subset of rows, as once, few, many or a class of expanded clone.

>TRBV4-3|NA|NA|TRBJ2-3
TGCGCCAGCAGCCAAGACTTCGGCAGGGGCCAAATCACAGATACGCAGTATTTT
CASSQDFGRGQITDTQYF
>TRBV5-1|many|TRBD1|TRBJ1-1
TGCGCCAGCAGCCCCGGGACAGGGGGTATCAAAGCTTTCTTT
CASSPGTGGIKAFF
>TRBV7-2|NA|NA|TRBJ1-1
TGTGCCAGCAGCTCCCCAATGAACACTGAAGCTTTCTTT
CASSSPMNTEAFF
>TRBV25-1|few|NA|TRBJ2-7
TGTGCCAGCAGGGGGACCTCCTACGAGCAGTACTTC
CASRGTSYEQYF
>TRBV4-3|few|TRBD1|TRBJ2-2
TGCGCCAGCAGCCCTGGCCGGGACAGGGTAACCGGGGAGCTGTTTTTT
CASSPGRDRVTGELFF
>TRBV5-1|NA|TRBD1|TRBJ1-1
TGCGCCAGCAGTAGAGGATACAGGGGCAGGGGCACTGAAGCTTTCTTT
CASSRGYRGRGTEAFF
>TRBV7-8|few|NA|TRBJ2-5
TGTGCCAGCAGCCGAATCCCGGGTCTGGGGCAGGGAGAGACCCAGTACTTC
CASSRIPGLGQGETQYF
>TRBV5-1|many|NA|TRBJ1-5
TGCGCCAGCAGCTGGGAGGGGAATCAGCCCCAGCATTTT
CASSWEGNQPQHF
>TRBV7-9|many|NA|TRBJ1-5
TGTGCCAGCAGCTTAGACGTTAGCAATCAGCCCCAGCATTTT
CASSLDVSNQPQHF
>TRBV18|many|NA|TRBJ2-7
TGTGCCAGCTCACGGGGGGACGCCTACGAGCAGTACTTC
CASSRGDAYEQYF
>TRBV6-4|few|TRBD2|TRBJ2-3
TGTGCCAGCAGTGACTCAGCTAGCGGGGGCCCAGATACGCAGTATTTT
CASSDSASGGPDTQYF
>TRBV3-1|few|TRBD2|TRBJ2-1
TGTGCCAGCAGCCAAGATACCCCCCAAGCGGGGGGTAACAATGAGCAGTTCTTC
CASSQDTPQAGGNNEQFF
>TRBV7-8|few|TRBD2|TRBJ2-4
TGTGCCAGCAGCCCCGGGGCTAGCGGGGGAAACATTCAGTACTTC
CASSPGASGGNIQYF
>TRBV25-1|many|TRBD1|TRBJ1-2
TGTGCCAGCAGTACACCTGGACAGGGTAACTATGGCTACACCTTC
CASSTPGQGNYGYTF
>TRBV20-1|NA|NA|TRBJ1-2
TGCAGTGCTAGAGACCCAGGGCAGGGTCATGGCTACACCTTC
CSARDPGQGHGYTF
>TRBV4-2|NA|TRBD1|TRBJ1-5
TGTGCCAGCAGCCAAGGAGGGACAGGGGGCCCAACTGGGGGTCAGCCCCAGCATTTT
CASSQGGTGGPTGGQPQHF
>TRBV5-4|NA|NA|TRBJ1-1
TGTGCCAGCAGCTTTCAGGACAAAGGGGGGACTGAAGCTTTCTTT
CASSFQDKGGTEAFF
>TRBV7-7|many|NA|TRBJ1-3
TGTGCTAGCAGCTTGATCCTTTTAAACACCATATATTTT
CASSLILLNTIYF
>TRBV18|few|NA|TRBJ2-5
TGTGCCAGCTCCCCTACAGAGTACCAAGAGACCCAGTACTTC
CASSPTEYQETQYF
>TRBV7-8|NA|TRBD2|TRBJ2-1
TGTGCCAGCAGCTTAGGTGGCCCGGGACTAGCGACCAATGAGCAGTTCTTC
CASSLGGPGLATNEQFF
>TRBV6-5|many|TRBD1|TRBJ1-1
TGTGCCAGCAGTCGGACAGGGATGACACCTGAAGCTTTCTTT
CASSRTGMTPEAFF
>TRBV28|few|NA|TRBJ2-6
TGTGCCGAGTCTCAAGGAGGCTCTGGGGCCAACGTCCTGACTTTC
CAESQGGSGANVLTF
>TRBV6-5|NA|NA|TRBJ2-5
TGTGCCAGCAGTTTAATCAGGGGAGAGACCCAGTACTTC
CASSLIRGETQYF
>TRBV7-2|many|TRBD1|TRBJ1-6
TGTGCCAGCAGCCCCCAGGGGGCGTTATATAATTCACCCCTCCACTTT
CASSPQGALYNSPLHF
>TRBV29-1|many|NA|TRBJ1-1
TGCAGCATAATACACGATAACACTGAAGCTTTCTTT
CSIIHDNTEAFF
>TRBV2|NA|TRBD2|TRBJ2-3
TGTGCCGGGAGGGCTGAATACACAGATACGCAGTATTTT
CAGRAEYTDTQYF
>TRBV12-3/TRBV12-4|NA|NA|TRBJ1-2
TGTGCCAGCAGTTTTGGGGGTATGGACTATGGCTACACCTTC
CASSFGGMDYGYTF
>TRBV6-5|few|NA|TRBJ2-2
TGTGCCAGCAGTCTCCGCCCGGGCCCTGGGATGGGGGAGCTGTTTTTT
CASSLRPGPGMGELFF
>TRBV18|few|NA|TRBJ2-5
TGTGCCAGCTCACCGGTCGCTGTCACACAAGAGACCCAGTACTTC
CASSPVAVTQETQYF
>TRBV3-1|few|TRBD1|TRBJ1-2
TGTGCCAGCAGCTCTCGAGGCCGACAGGGGCGCATCTATGGCTACACCTTC
CASSSRGRQGRIYGYTF
>TRBV3-1|many|NA|TRBJ1-1
TGTGCCAGCAGCCTAGACTCGGGGAACACTGAAGCTTTCTTT
CASSLDSGNTEAFF
>TRBV27|few|TRBD2|TRBJ2-7
TGTGCCAGCGGACTAGCGGGGGGGCACGAGCAGTACTTC
CASGLAGGHEQYF
>TRBV6-5|many|NA|TRBJ2-3
TGTGCCAGCAGTTACTCGCTCGGACAGAGCACAGATACGCAGTATTTT
CASSYSLGQSTDTQYF
>TRBV12-3/TRBV12-4|many|NA|TRBJ1-2
TGTGCCAGCAGTCCCCGGGGAGACTATGGCTACACCTTC
CASSPRGDYGYTF
>TRBV5-4|many|NA|TRBJ1-2
TGTGCCAGCAGCCCGGGGGGTCCCGGGGAGGCTTATGGCTACACCTTC
CASSPGGPGEAYGYTF
>TRBV6-1|many|TRBD2|TRBJ2-7
TGTGCCAGCAGTGAACTAGCGGGGGGGATCTACGAGCAGTACTTC
CASSELAGGIYEQYF
>TRBV6-2/TRBV6-3|many|NA|TRBJ1-5
TGTGCCAGCAGTTACCTTCTGGGCCAGGCTCATAGCAATCAGCCCCAGCATTTT
CASSYLLGQAHSNQPQHF
>TRBV13|few|NA|TRBJ1-6
TGTGCCAGCAGCCCAGGTCGGACTAATTCACCCCTCCACTTT
CASSPGRTNSPLHF
>TRBV10-3|few|NA|TRBJ2-4
TGTGCCATCAGTGAGGAGAGGAACATTCAGTACTTC
CAISEERNIQYF
>TRBV13|once|TRBD1|TRBJ2-7
TGTGCCAGCAGCTCCGGGCGACAGGGGATACCCTCCGAGCAGTACTTC
CASSSGRQGIPSEQYF
>TRBV7-9|many|NA|TRBJ1-1
TGTGCCAGCAGCATAAATGAGGGAGGGAACACTGAAGCTTTCTTT
CASSINEGGNTEAFF
>TRBV6-5|NA|TRBD2|TRBJ2-3
TGTGCCAGCCGCAATAGCGGGGGGGCTTTAGATACGCAGTATTTT
CASRNSGGALDTQYF
>TRBV6-1|few|NA|TRBJ2-7
TGTGCCAGCAGTGAACCACTACTGGGACACTACGAGCAGTACTTC
CASSEPLLGHYEQYF
>TRBV11-2|few|TRBD2|TRBJ2-3
TGTGCCAGCAGCTTAGGGGCGGGGGTTAGCACAGATACGCAGTATTTT
CASSLGAGVSTDTQYF
>TRBV20-1|NA|NA|TRBJ2-3
TGCAGTGCCCTCACTGGTGCCGGGAAATCCACAGATACGCAGTATTTT
CSALTGAGKSTDTQYF
>TRBV10-3|few|NA|TRBJ2-1
TGTGCCATCAGTGGAGACGGGAATGAGCAGTTCTTC
CAISGDGNEQFF
>TRBV20-1|many|NA|TRBJ1-3
TGCAGTGCCCCCCCGTCGGGGAGCTCTGGAAACACCATATATTTT
CSAPPSGSSGNTIYF
>TRBV7-9|many|TRBD2|TRBJ2-5
TGTGCCAGCAGCCCGGGACTAGCGGGGGGTAATTACCAAGAGACCCAGTACTTC
CASSPGLAGGNYQETQYF